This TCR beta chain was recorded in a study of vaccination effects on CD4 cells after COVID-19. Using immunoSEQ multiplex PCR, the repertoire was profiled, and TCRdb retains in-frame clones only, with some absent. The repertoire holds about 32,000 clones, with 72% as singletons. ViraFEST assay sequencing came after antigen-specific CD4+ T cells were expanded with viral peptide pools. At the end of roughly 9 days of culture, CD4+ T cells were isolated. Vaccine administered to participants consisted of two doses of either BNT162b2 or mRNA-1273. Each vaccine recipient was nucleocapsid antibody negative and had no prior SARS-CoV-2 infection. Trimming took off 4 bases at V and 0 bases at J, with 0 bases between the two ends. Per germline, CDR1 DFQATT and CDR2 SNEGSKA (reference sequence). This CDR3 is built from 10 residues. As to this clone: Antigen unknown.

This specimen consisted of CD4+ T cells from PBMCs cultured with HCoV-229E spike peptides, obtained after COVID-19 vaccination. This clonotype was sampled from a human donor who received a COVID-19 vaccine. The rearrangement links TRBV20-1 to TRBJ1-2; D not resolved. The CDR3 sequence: CSATNYGYTF. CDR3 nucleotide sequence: TGCAGTGCTACTAACTATGGCTACACCTTC.